This TCR beta chain is drawn from a study of CD8 T cells in Susac syndrome. The trim removed 0 bases at V and 2 bases at J, leaving 3 bases unmatched. The CDR3 has 16 amino acids. CDR1 SGHRS and CDR2 YFSETQ come from the germline V gene. Random hexamers served to reverse transcribe roughly 0.5 to 1 ug RNA. TCRdb processed the immunoSEQ multiplex PCR reads anew with MiXCR; each CDR3 protein has one entry. The table lists over 100,000 distinct CDR3 sequences, roughly 94% of them singletons. Sequenced sample: CD8+ T cells from PBMCs. The sequence came from a human donor with Susac syndrome. The chain uses TRBV5-1 and TRBJ2-3; 10 positions agree with TRBD2. The CDR3 loop is CASSLERGGPTDTQYF. In nucleotides, the CDR3 is TGCGCCAGCAGCTTGGAGCGGGGGGGCCCCACAGATACGCAGTATTTT. Variable domain in full (rest from reference TRBV5-1 and TRBJ2-3): KAGVTQTPRYLIKTRGQQVTLSCSPISGHRSVSWYQQTPGQGLQFLFEYFSETQRNKGNFPGRFSGRQFSNSRSEMNVSTLELGDSALYLCASSLERGGPTDTQYFGPGTRLTVL.